This TCR beta chain was observed in a study of vaccination and CD4 T cells after COVID-19. Points on this clonotype: The target antigen is unknown.

Noted treatment: roughly 10-day PBMC culture with coronavirus spike peptide pools or control peptides (ViraFEST assay). Germline CDR1 and CDR2: MNHEY and SVGEGT. J lost 4 bases, V lost 5 bases, and 12 bases had no gene match. The CDR3 runs 16 residues. The Oncomine TCR Beta short-read assay was what sequenced the DNA obtained from cultured CD4+ T cells. One entry per CDR3 protein results from TCRdb running MiXCR on the PCR reads. This table has around 26,000 distinct CDR3 sequences, about 41% appearing once. The V call is TRBV6-2 or TRBV6-3, the J call TRBJ2-5; TRBD2 aligns across 8 bases. This clonotype originated in a human donor who had recovered from COVID-19. Sequenced: CD4+ T cells from blood, cultured in vitro. The CDR3 is CASSLGTRVGRETQYF. CDR3 in DNA: TGTGCCAGCAGTCTAGGGACTAGGGTCGGCCGAGAGACCCAGTACTTC.